The source of this T cell receptor (beta chain) is a study of T cells after yellow fever vaccination. Germline CDR1 and CDR2: SGHRS and YFSETQ. This CDR3 is 15 amino acids long. The V gene lost 1 base and the J gene lost 4 bases, with 14 bases spanning the gap. This clonotype has more than one count but fewer than ten. TCRdb recomputed calls from the 5' RACE reads with MiXCR, one row per CDR3 protein. The data show 500,000 to 650,000 distinct CDR3 sequences, about 17% seen once. The input for sequencing was PBMCs, taken 5 days after the first yellow fever vaccination. The receptor's source is a man aged 18 to 30 who received the YFV17D yellow fever vaccine. V usage is TRBV5-1 and J usage is TRBJ1-1; a weak D match, TRBD1 (6 bases). CDR3 DNA sequence: TGCGCCAGCAGCTTGTATGTCAGGGGCACCACTGAAGCTTTCTTT. Its translation is CASSLYVRGTTEAFF.